The entry that follows covers one TCR beta chain sequence. Per the authors' pipeline: The authors estimated nucleated cell counts from reference gene primer amplification. Repertoires were generated with immunoSEQ multiplex PCR, while TCRdb's copy carries only in-frame clones and drops some. The D gene and trimming were derived from the DNA, and the V and J assignments and clone size from that table. Here the sample spans around 100,000 clones, around 93% being singletons. This entry is derived from a study of blood T cell repertoires in COVID-19. Across the whole study: COVID-19 samples collected from the United States, Italy and Spain covered acute and convalescent phases. Nucleic acid was either cDNA or gDNA, and it came from T cells, B-cell-depleted T cells, or PBMCs.

V was clipped by 2 bases and J by 0 bases; unmatched bases: 4. This CDR3 is built from 16 residues. Germline V gives CDR1 SGHVS, CDR2 FNYEAQ. The sequence derives from a human donor with active COVID-19. The donor label of this sample is uncertain. V and J are TRBV7-6 and TRBJ2-5; TRBD2 aligns across 9 bases. The sample comprised peripheral blood. In nucleotides, the CDR3 is TGTGCCAGCAGCTTACGGCTAGCGGGGTACCAAGAGACCCAGTACTTC. It translates to CASSLRLAGYQETQYF.